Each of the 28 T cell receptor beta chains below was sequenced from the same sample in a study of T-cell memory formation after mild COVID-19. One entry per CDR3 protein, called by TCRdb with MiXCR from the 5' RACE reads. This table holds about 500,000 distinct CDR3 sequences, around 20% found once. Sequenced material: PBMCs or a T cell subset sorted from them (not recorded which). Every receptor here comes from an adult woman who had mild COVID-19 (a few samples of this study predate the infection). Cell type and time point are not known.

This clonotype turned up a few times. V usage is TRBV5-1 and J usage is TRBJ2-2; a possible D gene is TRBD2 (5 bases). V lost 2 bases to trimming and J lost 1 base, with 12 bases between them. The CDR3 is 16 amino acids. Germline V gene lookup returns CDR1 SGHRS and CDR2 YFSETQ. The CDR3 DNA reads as TGCGCCAGCAGCTTTGGTGCGGGCGAGAACACCGGGGAGCTGTTTTTT. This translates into CASSFGAGENTGELFF. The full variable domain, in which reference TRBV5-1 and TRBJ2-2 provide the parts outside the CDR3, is KAGVTQTPRYLIKTRGQQVTLSCSPISGHRSVSWYQQTPGQGLQFLFEYFSETQRNKGNFPGRFSGRQFSNSRSEMNVSTLELGDSALYLCASSFGAGENTGELFFGEGSRLTVL.

DNA of the CDR3: TGTGCCAGCAGTTACTCCGAGGGACAAGGGTCGCGGCAGTTCTTC. Its translation is CASSYSEGQGSRQFF. This chain connects TRBV6-5 to TRBJ2-1, with a tentative D call TRBD1 (6 bases). Germline assignment: CDR1 MNHEY and CDR2 SVGAGI. V was pared by 0 bases and J by 12 bases, with 18 bases between. This CDR3 region has 15 residues.

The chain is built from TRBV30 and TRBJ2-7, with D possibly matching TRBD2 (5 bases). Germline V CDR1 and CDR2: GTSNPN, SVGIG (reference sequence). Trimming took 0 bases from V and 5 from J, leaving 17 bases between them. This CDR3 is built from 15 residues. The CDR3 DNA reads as TGTGCCTGGAGTGTATCGCTCGGGCCCGGGGACGAGCAGTACTTC. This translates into CAWSVSLGPGDEQYF.

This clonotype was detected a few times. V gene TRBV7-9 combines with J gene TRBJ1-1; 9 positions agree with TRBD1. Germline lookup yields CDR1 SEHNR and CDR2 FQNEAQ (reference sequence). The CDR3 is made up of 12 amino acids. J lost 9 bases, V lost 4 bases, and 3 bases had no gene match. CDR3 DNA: TGTGCCAGCAGCTCGGGACAGGGACAAGCTTTCTTT. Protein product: CASSSGQGQAFF. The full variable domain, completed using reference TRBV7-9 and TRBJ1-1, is DTGVSQNPRHKITKRGQNVTFRCDPISEHNRLYWYRQTLGQGPEFLTYFQNEAQLEKSRLLSDRFSAERPKGSFSTLEIQRTEQGDSAMYLCASSSGQGQAFFGQGTRLTVV.

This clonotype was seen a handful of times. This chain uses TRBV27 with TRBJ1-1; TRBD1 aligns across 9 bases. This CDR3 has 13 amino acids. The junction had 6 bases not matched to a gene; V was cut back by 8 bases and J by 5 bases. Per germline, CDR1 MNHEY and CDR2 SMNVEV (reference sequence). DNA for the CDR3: TGTGCCAGCGGCTGGGACAGGGTAACTGAAGCTTTCTTT. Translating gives CASGWDRVTEAFF.

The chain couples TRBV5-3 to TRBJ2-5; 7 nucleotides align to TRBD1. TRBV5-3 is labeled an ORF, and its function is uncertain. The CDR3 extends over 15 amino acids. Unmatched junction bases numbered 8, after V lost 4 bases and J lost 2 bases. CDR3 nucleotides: TGTGCCAGAAGCCACCGGACAGGCGAGCAAGAGACCCAGTACTTC. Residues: CARSHRTGEQETQYF.

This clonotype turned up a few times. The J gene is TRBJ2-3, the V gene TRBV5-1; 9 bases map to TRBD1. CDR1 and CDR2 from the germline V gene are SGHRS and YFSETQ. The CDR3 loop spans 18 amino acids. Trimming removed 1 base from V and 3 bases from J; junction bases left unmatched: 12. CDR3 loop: CASSLFTHNRGRTDTQYF. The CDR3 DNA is TGCGCCAGCAGCTTGTTTACGCACAACAGGGGGCGAACAGATACGCAGTATTTT.

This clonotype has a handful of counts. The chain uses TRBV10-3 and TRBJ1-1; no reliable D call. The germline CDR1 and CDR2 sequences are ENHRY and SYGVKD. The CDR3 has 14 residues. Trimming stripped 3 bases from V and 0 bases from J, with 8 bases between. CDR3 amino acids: CAISDAGVNTEAFF. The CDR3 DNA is TGTGCCATCAGTGATGCAGGTGTGAACACTGAAGCTTTCTTT.

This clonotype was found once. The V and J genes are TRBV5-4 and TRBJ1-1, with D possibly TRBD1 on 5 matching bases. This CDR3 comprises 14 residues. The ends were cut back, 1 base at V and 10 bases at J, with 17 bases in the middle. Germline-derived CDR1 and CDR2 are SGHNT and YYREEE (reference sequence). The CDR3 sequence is CASSLTGQLTGAFF. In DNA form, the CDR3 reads TGTGCCAGCAGCTTGACAGGCCAGCTAACAGGAGCTTTCTTT.

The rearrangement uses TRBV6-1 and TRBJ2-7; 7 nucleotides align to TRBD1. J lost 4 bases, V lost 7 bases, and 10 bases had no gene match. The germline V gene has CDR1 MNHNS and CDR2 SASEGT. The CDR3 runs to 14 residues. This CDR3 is CASNPQGGSYEQYF. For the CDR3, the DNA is TGTGCCAGCAACCCCCAAGGGGGCAGTTACGAGCAGTACTTC.

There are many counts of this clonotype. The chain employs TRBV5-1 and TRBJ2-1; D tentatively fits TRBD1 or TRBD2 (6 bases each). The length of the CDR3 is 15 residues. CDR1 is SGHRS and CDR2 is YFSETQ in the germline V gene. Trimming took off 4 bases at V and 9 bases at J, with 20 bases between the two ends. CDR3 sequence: CASSPGLAGGGEQFF. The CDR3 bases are TGCGCCAGCAGCCCCGGCCTGGCCGGGGGCGGTGAGCAGTTCTTC. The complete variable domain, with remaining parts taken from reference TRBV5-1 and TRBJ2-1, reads KAGVTQTPRYLIKTRGQQVTLSCSPISGHRSVSWYQQTPGQGLQFLFEYFSETQRNKGNFPGRFSGRQFSNSRSEMNVSTLELGDSALYLCASSPGLAGGGEQFFGPGTRLTVL.

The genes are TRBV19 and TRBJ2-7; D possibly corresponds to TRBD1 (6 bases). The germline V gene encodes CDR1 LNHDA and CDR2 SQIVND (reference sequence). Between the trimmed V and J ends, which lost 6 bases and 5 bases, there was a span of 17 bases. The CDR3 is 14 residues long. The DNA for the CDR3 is TGTGCCAGTAGCCCGGACAGAAGTAACCACGAGCAGTACTTC. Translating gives CASSPDRSNHEQYF. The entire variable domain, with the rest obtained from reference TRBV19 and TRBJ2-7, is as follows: DGGITQSPKYLFRKEGQNVTLSCEQNLNHDAMYWYRQDPGQGLRLIYYSQIVNDFQKGDIAEGYSVSREKKESFPLTVTSAQKNPTAFYLCASSPDRSNHEQYFGPGTRLTVT.

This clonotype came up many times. The CDR3 spells CASSGGTNTGELFF. The CDR3 nucleotides are TGCGCCAGCAGTGGGGGCACGAACACCGGGGAGCTGTTTTTT. The V gene is TRBV5-1, the J gene TRBJ2-2; maybe TRBD1 (6 bases). V lost 5 bases, J lost 0 bases, and 8 bases lay in between. Germline assignment: CDR1 SGHRS and CDR2 YFSETQ. There are 14 residues in the CDR3. The full variable domain, completed using reference TRBV5-1 and TRBJ2-2, is KAGVTQTPRYLIKTRGQQVTLSCSPISGHRSVSWYQQTPGQGLQFLFEYFSETQRNKGNFPGRFSGRQFSNSRSEMNVSTLELGDSALYLCASSGGTNTGELFFGEGSRLTVL.

CDR3 protein: CASSRGLGETQYF. CDR3 nucleotides: TGCGCCAGCAGCCGTGGGCTAGGGGAGACCCAGTACTTC. The chain uses TRBV4-3 and TRBJ2-5; D unclear. From germline, CDR1 is LGHNA and CDR2 YSLEER. The CDR3 sequence is 13 residues long. Trimming left V 4 bases short and J 5 bases short, with 11 bases between.

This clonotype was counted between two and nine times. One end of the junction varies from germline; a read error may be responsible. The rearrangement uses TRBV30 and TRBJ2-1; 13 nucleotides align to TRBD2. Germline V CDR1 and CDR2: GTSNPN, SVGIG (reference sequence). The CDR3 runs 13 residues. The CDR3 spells CAWSARTSGSRRF. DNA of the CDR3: TGTGCCTGGAGTGCTCGGACTAGCGGGAGCCGAAGATTC.

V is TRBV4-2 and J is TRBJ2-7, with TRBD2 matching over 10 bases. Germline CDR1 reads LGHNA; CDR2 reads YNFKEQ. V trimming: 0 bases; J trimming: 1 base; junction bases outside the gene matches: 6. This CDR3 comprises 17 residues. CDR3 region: CASSQDRVAGGSYEQYF. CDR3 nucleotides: TGTGCCAGCAGCCAAGACAGGGTAGCGGGGGGTTCCTACGAGCAGTACTTC.

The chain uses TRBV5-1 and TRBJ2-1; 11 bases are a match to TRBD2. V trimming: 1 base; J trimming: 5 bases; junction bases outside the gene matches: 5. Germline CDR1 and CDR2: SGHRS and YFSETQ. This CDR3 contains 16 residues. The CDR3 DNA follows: TGCGCCAGCAGCTTGTGGGGGACTAGCGGAAACAATGAGCAGTTCTTC. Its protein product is CASSLWGTSGNNEQFF.

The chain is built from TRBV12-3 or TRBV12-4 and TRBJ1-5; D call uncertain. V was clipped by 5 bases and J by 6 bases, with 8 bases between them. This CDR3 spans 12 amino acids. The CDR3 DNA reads TGTGCCAGCAGTCGAGGCATTCAGCCCCAGCATTTT. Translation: CASSRGIQPQHF.

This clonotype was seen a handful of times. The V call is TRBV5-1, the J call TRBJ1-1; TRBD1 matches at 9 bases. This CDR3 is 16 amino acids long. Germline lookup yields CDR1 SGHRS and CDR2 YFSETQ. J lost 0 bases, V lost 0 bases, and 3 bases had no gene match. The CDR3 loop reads CASSLETGGMNTEAFF. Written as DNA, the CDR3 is TGCGCCAGCAGCTTGGAGACAGGGGGGATGAACACTGAAGCTTTCTTT.

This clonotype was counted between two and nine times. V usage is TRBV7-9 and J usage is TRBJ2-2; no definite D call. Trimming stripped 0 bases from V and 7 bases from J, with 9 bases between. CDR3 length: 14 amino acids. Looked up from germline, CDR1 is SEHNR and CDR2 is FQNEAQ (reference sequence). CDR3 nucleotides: TGTGCCAGCAGCTTAGCGGTTGATTACGGGGAGCTGTTTTTT. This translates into CASSLAVDYGELFF.

The DNA for the CDR3 is TGTGCCAGCAGTAACCCCTCGACAGGGGGCCACTATGGCTACACCTTC. This gives the protein CASSNPSTGGHYGYTF. V usage is TRBV6-1 and J usage is TRBJ1-2; TRBD1 matches 10 bases. Germline values: CDR1 MNHNS, CDR2 SASEGT. This CDR3 contains 16 residues. V shed 5 bases, J shed 3 bases, and the junction held 9 bases outside the gene matches.

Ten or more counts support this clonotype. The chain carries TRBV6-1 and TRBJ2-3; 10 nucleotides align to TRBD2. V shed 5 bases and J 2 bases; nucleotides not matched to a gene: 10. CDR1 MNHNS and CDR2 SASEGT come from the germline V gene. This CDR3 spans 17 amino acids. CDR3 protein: CASSQYRTSGNTDTQYF. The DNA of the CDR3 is TGTGCCAGCAGTCAGTATAGGACTAGCGGAAACACAGATACGCAGTATTTT.

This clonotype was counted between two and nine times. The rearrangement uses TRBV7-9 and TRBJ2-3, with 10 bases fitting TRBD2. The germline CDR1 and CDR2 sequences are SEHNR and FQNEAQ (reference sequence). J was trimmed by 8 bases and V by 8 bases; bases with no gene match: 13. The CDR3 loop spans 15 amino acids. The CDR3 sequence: CASARSGRGTGTQYF. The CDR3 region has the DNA TGTGCCAGCGCCAGGAGCGGGAGGGGGACCGGTACGCAGTATTTT.

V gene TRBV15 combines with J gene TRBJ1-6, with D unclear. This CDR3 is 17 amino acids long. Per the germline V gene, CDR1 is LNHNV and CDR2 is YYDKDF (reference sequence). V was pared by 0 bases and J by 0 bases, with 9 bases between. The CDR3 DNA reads TGTGCCACCAGCAGAGACCCACAGAGCTCCTATAATTCACCCCTCCACTTT. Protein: CATSRDPQSSYNSPLHF.

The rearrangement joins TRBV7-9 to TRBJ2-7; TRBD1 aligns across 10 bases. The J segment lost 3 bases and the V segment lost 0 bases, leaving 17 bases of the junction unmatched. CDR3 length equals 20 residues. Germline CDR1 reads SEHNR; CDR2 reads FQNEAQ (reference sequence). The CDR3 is CASSLALGQGSTSADYEQYF. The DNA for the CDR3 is TGTGCCAGCAGCTTAGCCTTGGGACAGGGGAGCACTAGCGCTGACTACGAGCAGTACTTC.

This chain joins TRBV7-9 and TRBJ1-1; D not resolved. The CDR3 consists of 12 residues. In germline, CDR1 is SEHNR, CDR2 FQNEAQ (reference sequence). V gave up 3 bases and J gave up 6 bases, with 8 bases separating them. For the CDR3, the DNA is TGTGCCAGCAGCTTCCTAAGCGCTGAAGCTTTCTTT. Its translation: CASSFLSAEAFF.

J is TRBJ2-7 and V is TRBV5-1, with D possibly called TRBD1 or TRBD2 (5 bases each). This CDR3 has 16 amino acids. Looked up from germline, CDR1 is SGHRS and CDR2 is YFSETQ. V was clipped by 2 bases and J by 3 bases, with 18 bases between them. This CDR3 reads CASSLTGPGRNYEQYF. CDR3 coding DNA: TGCGCCAGCAGCTTAACGGGACCAGGGCGAAACTACGAGCAGTACTTC.

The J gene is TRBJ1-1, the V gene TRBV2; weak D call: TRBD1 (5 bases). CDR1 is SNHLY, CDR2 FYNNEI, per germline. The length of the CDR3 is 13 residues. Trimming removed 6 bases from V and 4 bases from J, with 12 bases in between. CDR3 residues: CASRGGEATEAFF. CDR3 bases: TGTGCCAGCAGGGGGGGGGAGGCCACTGAAGCTTTCTTT.